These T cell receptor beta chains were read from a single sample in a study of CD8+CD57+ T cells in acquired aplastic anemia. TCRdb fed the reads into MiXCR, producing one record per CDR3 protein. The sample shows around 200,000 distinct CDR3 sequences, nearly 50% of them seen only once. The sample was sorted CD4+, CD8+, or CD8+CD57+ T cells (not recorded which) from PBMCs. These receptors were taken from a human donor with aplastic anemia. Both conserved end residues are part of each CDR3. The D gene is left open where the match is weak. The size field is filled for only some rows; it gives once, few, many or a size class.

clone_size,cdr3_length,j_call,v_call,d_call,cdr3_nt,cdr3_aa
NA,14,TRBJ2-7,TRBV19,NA,TGTGCCAGTAGTACGACGGGGGCCGGCTACGAGCAGTACTTC,CASSTTGAGYEQYF
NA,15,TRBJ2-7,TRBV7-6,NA,TGTGCCAGCAGCTTAGCGGGCGGGGAGCGGTACGAGCAGTACTTC,CASSLAGGERYEQYF
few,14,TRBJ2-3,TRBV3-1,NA,TGTGCCAGCAGCAGGGCGGTCCGCACAGATACGCAGTATTTT,CASSRAVRTDTQYF
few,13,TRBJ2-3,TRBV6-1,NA,TGTGCCAGCAGTGGGGGGGCCACAGATACGCAGTATTTT,CASSGGATDTQYF
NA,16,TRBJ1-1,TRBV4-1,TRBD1,TGCGCCAGCAGATTAGGCCAGGGGGAAATGAACACTGAAGCTTTCTTT,CASRLGQGEMNTEAFF
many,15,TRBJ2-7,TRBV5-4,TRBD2,TGCGCCAGCAGCTTGGGGGCGGGGGGGCCCTACGAGCAGTACTTC,CASSLGAGGPYEQYF
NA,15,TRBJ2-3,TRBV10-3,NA,TGTGCCACCAGTGATTGGTCGGGGAGGACAGATACGCAGTATTTT,CATSDWSGRTDTQYF
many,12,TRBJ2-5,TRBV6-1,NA,TGTGCCAGCTCGCCGCGTGGGAAGACCCAGTACTTC,CASSPRGKTQYF
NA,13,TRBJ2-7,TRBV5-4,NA,TGTGCCAGCAGCTTGGGGTGGTCCTACGAGCAGTACTTC,CASSLGWSYEQYF
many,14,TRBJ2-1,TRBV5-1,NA,TGCGCCAGCAGCTCTACGACAACGATTAATGAGCAGTTCTTC,CASSSTTTINEQFF
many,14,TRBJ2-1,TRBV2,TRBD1,TGTGCCAGCAGTCGACAGGGGGCGGGAAATGAGCAGTTCTTC,CASSRQGAGNEQFF
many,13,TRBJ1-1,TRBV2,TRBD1,TGTGCCAGTCGGGGACAGCAGAACACTGAAGCTTTCTTT,CASRGQQNTEAFF
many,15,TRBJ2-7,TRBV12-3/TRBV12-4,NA,TGTGCCAGCAGTTCTGGGCGGCAGATGCTTTACGAGCAGTACTTC,CASSSGRQMLYEQYF